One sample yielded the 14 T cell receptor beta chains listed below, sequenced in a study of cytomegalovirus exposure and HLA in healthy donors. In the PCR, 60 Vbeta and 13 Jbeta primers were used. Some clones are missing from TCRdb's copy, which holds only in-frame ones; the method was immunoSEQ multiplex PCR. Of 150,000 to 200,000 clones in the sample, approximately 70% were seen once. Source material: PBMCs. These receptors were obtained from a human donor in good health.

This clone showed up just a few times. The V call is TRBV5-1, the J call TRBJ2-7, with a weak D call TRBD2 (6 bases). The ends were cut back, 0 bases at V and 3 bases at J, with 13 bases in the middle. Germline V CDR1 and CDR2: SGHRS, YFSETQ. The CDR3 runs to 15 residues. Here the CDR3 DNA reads TGCGCCAGCAGCTTGGCCGCAGGGAGGAGCTACGAGCAGTACTTC. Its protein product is CASSLAAGRSYEQYF.

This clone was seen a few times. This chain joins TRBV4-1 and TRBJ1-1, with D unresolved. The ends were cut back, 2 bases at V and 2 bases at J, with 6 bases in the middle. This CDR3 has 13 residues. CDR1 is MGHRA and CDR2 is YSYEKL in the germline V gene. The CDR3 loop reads CASSQLANTEAFF. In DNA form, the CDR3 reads TGCGCCAGCAGCCAATTAGCCAACACTGAAGCTTTCTTT.

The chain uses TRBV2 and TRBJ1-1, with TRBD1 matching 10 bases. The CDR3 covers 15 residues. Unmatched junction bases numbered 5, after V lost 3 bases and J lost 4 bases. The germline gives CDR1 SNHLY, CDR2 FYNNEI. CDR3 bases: TGTGCCAGCAGTGACCGGACAGGGGGAGGCACTGAAGCTTTCTTT. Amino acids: CASSDRTGGGTEAFF. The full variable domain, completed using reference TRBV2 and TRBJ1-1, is EPEVTQTPSHQVTQMGQEVILRCVPISNHLYFYWYRQILGQKVEFLVSFYNNEISEKSEIFDDQFSVERPDGSNFTLKIRSTKLEDSAMYFCASSDRTGGGTEAFFGQGTRLTVV.

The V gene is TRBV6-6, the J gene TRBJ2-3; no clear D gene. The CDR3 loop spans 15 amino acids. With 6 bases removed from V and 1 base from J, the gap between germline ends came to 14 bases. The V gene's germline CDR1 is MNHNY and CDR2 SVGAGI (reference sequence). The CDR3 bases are TGTGCCAGCAGCGAAACTGAGAGTGGCACAGATACGCAGTATTTT. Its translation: CASSETESGTDTQYF.

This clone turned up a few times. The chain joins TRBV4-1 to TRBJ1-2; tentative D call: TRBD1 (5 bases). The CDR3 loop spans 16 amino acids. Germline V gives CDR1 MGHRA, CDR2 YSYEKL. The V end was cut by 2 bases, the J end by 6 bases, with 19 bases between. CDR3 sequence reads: CASSQSSLRRGDGYTF. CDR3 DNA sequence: TGCGCCAGCAGCCAAAGCAGTCTTAGGAGGGGCGATGGCTACACCTTC.

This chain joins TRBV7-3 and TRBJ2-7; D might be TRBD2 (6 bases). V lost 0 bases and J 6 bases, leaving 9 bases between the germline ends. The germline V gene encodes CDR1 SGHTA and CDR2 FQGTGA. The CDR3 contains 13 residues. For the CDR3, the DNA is TGTGCCAGCAGCTTAACCCAGGGAGGCGAGCAGTACTTC. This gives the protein CASSLTQGGEQYF.

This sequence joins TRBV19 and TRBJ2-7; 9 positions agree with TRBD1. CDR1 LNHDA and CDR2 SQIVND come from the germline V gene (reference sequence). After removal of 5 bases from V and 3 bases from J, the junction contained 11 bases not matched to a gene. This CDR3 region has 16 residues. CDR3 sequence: CASSAPGTGTHYEQYF. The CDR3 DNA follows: TGTGCCAGTAGTGCCCCCGGGACAGGGACGCACTACGAGCAGTACTTC.

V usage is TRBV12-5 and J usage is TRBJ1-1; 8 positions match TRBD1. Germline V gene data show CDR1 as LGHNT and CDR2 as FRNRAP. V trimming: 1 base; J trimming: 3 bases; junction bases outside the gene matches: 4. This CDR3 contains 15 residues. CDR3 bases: TGTGCTAGTGGTTTGGGACAGGGGTCGGACACTGAAGCTTTCTTT. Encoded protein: CASGLGQGSDTEAFF.

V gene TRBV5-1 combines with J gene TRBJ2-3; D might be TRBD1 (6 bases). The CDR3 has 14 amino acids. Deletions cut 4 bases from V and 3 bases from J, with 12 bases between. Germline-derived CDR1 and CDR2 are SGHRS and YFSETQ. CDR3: CASSKGQYTDTQYF. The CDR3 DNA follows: TGCGCCAGCAGCAAAGGACAGTATACAGATACGCAGTATTTT.

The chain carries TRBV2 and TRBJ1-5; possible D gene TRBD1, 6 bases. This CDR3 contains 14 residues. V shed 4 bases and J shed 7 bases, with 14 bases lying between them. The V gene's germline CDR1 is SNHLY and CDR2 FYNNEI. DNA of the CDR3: TGTGCCAGCAGTGTAGCAGGGGCGGACCAGCCCCAGCATTTT. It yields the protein CASSVAGADQPQHF.

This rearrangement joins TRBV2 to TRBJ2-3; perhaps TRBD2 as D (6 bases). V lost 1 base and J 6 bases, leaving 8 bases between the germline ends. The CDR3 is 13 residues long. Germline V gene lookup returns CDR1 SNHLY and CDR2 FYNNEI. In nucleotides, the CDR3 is TGTGCCAGCAGTGAAGGACTAGTCGATACGCAGTATTTT. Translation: CASSEGLVDTQYF.

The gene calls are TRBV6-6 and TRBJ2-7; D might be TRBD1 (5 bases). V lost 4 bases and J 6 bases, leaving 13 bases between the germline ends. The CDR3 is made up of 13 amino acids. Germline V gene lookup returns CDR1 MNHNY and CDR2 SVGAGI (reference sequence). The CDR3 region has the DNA TGTGCCAGCAGTTCCATCGACAGTATCGAGCAGTACTTC. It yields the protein CASSSIDSIEQYF.

As DNA, the CDR3 is TGTGCCAGCAGCGTAGCTCAGGGGGCCGTCGGGTATGAGCAGTTCTTC. Its protein product is CASSVAQGAVGYEQFF. The chain uses TRBV9 and TRBJ2-1; 8 positions match TRBD1. Germline V CDR1 and CDR2: SGDLS, YYNGEE. The CDR3 is 16 amino acids. Trimming at V came to 0 bases and at J to 8 bases, leaving 10 bases not matched to a gene.

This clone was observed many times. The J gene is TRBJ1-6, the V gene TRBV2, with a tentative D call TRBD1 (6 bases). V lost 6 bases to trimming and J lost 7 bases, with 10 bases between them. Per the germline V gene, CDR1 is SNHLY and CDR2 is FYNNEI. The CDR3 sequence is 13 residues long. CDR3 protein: CASRDSRNSPLHF. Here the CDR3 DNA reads TGTGCCAGCAGGGACAGCAGGAATTCACCCCTCCACTTT.